The T cell receptor (beta chain) described here comes from a study of blood T cell repertoires in COVID-19. Study summary: Acute and convalescent COVID-19 specimens originated in the United States, Italy and Spain. PBMCs, B-cell-depleted T cells, or T cells provided the cDNA or gDNA that made up the material.

Per the study methods: Amplification from reference gene primers served as the basis for estimated nucleated cell counts. Sequencing was performed with immunoSEQ multiplex PCR; in TCRdb, only in-frame clones are kept and a portion is missing. Clone size and the V and J calls come from that table; the DNA yielded D and trimming. The profile shows about 45,000 clones, more than 70% of them singletons. CDR1 is WNHNN, CDR2 SYGVQD, per germline (reference sequence). The CDR3 is 13 amino acids. V lost 9 bases and J lost 5; bases outside the gene matches: 9. This TCR was recovered from an elderly woman with acute or convalescent COVID-19. The chain is built from TRBV10-1 and TRBJ1-1; 7 bases are a match to TRBD1. The sample was peripheral blood. The CDR3: CASRQGFETEAFF. In nucleotides, the CDR3 is TGCGCCAGTAGACAGGGTTTCGAAACTGAAGCTTTCTTT.